The 26 T cell receptor beta chains in this list originate from one sample, sequenced in a study of blood T cell repertoires in COVID-19. Only in-frame clones appear in the TCRdb table, and some are missing; sequencing was by immunoSEQ multiplex PCR. Among 300,000 to 500,000 clones listed, 70% to 90% were seen once. Sequenced: PBMCs or T cells enriched from blood (not recorded which). These receptor sequences come from a woman in her thirties with acute COVID-19.

The genes are TRBV6-5 and TRBJ2-1; 11 bases align to TRBD1. This CDR3 has 15 residues. Trimming at V came to 6 bases and at J to 1 base, leaving 2 bases not matched to a gene. Germline V gene sequence: CDR1 MNHEY, CDR2 SVGAGI. The CDR3 is CASRRDRGSYNEQFF. The CDR3, as DNA: TGTGCCAGCAGAAGGGACAGGGGGTCCTACAATGAGCAGTTCTTC.

The gene calls are TRBV3-1 (or the pseudogene TRBV3-2) and TRBJ1-2; no clear D gene. Trimming left V 1 base short and J 6 bases short, with 12 bases between. Germline lookup yields CDR1 LGHDT and CDR2 YNNKEL (reference sequence). The CDR3 has 14 residues. CDR3 nucleotides: TGTGCCAGCAGCCAAGGGGGTGGAGGAAATGGCTACACCTTC. It encodes CASSQGGGGNGYTF.

The rearrangement joins TRBV6-5 to TRBJ1-1; 9 positions agree with TRBD1. Trimming at V came to 4 bases and at J to 0 bases, leaving 6 bases not matched to a gene. Germline loops: CDR1 MNHEY, CDR2 SVGAGI. CDR3 length: 16 residues. In DNA form, the CDR3 reads TGTGCCAGCAGTTTTTTGGACAGGGGTTTGAACACTGAAGCTTTCTTT. As protein: CASSFLDRGLNTEAFF.

The CDR3 protein is CSVGPLVSQPQHF. The CDR3, as DNA: TGCAGCGTTGGGCCTTTGGTCTCTCAGCCCCAGCATTTT. The rearrangement joins TRBV29-1 to TRBJ1-5; D gene ambiguous. CDR3 length: 13 amino acids. Looked up from germline, CDR1 is SQVTM and CDR2 is ANQGSEA. V shed 4 bases and J shed 6 bases, with 13 bases lying between them.

This CDR3 is CASRPGLQPQHF. The DNA for the CDR3 is TGTGCCAGCAGACCAGGTCTTCAGCCCCAGCATTTT. This rearrangement joins TRBV2 to TRBJ1-5; no definite D call. CDR1 SNHLY and CDR2 FYNNEI come from the germline V gene. The V and J ends lost 6 bases and 6 bases respectively, with 9 bases between them. The CDR3 sequence is 12 residues long.

The chain combines TRBV5-1 with TRBJ2-7; a possible D gene is TRBD1 (8 bases). V was pared by 0 bases and J by 5 bases, with 15 bases between. This CDR3 spans 15 amino acids. Germline assignment: CDR1 SGHRS and CDR2 YFSETQ. CDR3 coding DNA: TGCGCCAGCAGCTTGGAGTTTACAGGGGGGGACGAGCAGTACTTC. Translated: CASSLEFTGGDEQYF.

V and J are TRBV4-3 and TRBJ2-7, with D possibly matching TRBD1 (5 bases). Germline V CDR1 and CDR2: LGHNA, YSLEER. The CDR3 sequence is 14 residues long. V lost 1 base and J lost 2, with 9 bases in between. CDR3 protein: CASSQGAGPYEQYF. The CDR3 DNA sequence: TGCGCCAGCAGCCAAGGGGCAGGGCCCTACGAGCAGTACTTC.

The J gene is TRBJ1-1, the V gene TRBV5-1; no definite D call. Germline assignment: CDR1 SGHRS and CDR2 YFSETQ. The CDR3 sequence is 14 residues long. The ends were cut back, 0 bases at V and 4 bases at J, with 10 bases in the middle. Here the CDR3 DNA reads TGCGCCAGCAGCTTGGCTCAGGCGGGCACTGAAGCTTTCTTT. Translation gives CASSLAQAGTEAFF.

The genes are TRBV7-9 and TRBJ1-5, with no clear D. V was cut by 1 base and J by 6 bases, with 10 bases left in between. The CDR3 sequence is 14 residues long. Germline V gene lookup returns CDR1 SEHNR and CDR2 FQNEAQ (reference sequence). Written as DNA, the CDR3 is TGTGCCAGCAGCTTAGGGAGCGTTGGTCAGCCCCAGCATTTT. This translates into CASSLGSVGQPQHF.

This chain connects TRBV30 to TRBJ1-1, with a possible D match to TRBD1 (5 bases). CDR1 and CDR2 from the germline V gene are GTSNPN and SVGIG (reference sequence). This CDR3 is built from 11 residues. Trimming stripped 2 bases from V and 12 bases from J, with 13 bases between. Here the CDR3 reads CAWSWGGTPFF. CDR3 nucleotide sequence: TGTGCCTGGAGTTGGGGCGGGACCCCTTTCTTT.

The rearrangement uses TRBV7-9 and TRBJ2-3; 16 bases fit TRBD2. This CDR3 has 16 residues. Germline V gene data show CDR1 as SEHNR and CDR2 as FQNEAQ (reference sequence). J gave up 9 bases and V 10 bases, and 13 bases lay outside the gene matches. DNA for the CDR3: TGTGCCATCGATACCGGGACTAGCGGGGGGGTGCGGACGCAGTATTTT. It translates to CAIDTGTSGGVRTQYF.

The V call is TRBV6-2 or TRBV6-3, the J call TRBJ1-2; D may be TRBD1 (5 bases). V dropped 8 bases and J dropped 1 base, with 14 bases sitting between them. Germline assignment: CDR1 MNHEY and CDR2 SVGEGT. CDR3 length equals 14 residues. The CDR3 DNA reads as TGTGCCAGCCGTTCCGGAGGGGTTAACTATGGCTACACCTTC. Protein product: CASRSGGVNYGYTF.

This clone appeared a single time. This chain connects TRBV6-2 or TRBV6-3 to TRBJ2-7; 8 positions agree with TRBD2. Germline CDR1 and CDR2: MNHEY and SVGEGT. This CDR3 has 14 residues. Losses at the gene ends were 4 bases for V and 3 bases for J; bases not matched to a gene: 5. CDR3: CASSWTSWDYEQYF. CDR3 bases: TGTGCCAGCAGTTGGACTAGCTGGGACTACGAGCAGTACTTC.

The V call is TRBV7-8, the J call TRBJ2-1, with 9 bases that match TRBD1. V trimming: 3 bases; J trimming: 7 bases; junction bases outside the gene matches: 7. The CDR3 runs to 15 residues. Germline values: CDR1 SGHVS, CDR2 FQNEAQ. The CDR3 loop reads CASSFWDRVSNEQFF. CDR3 nucleotides: TGTGCCAGCAGCTTCTGGGACAGGGTGTCTAATGAGCAGTTCTTC.

The rearrangement links TRBV5-4 to TRBJ1-6, with D possibly being TRBD1 (5 bases). Germline CDR1 SGHNT, CDR2 YYREEE (reference sequence). Trimming left V 1 base short and J 10 bases short, with 12 bases between. The CDR3 spans 14 residues. The CDR3 region is CASSLTGANSPLHF. DNA of the CDR3: TGTGCCAGCAGCTTGACAGGCGCGAACTCACCCCTCCACTTT.

This chain uses TRBV11-2 with TRBJ2-1, with D maybe TRBD2 (6 bases). The CDR3 covers 16 residues. V was pared by 0 bases and J by 1 base, with 10 bases between. CDR1 is SGHAT, CDR2 FQNNGV, per germline. CDR3 DNA sequence: TGTGCCAGCAGCTTAGATCCGGGGGTGTCCTACAATGAGCAGTTCTTC. The encoded protein is CASSLDPGVSYNEQFF.

The chain joins TRBV24-1 to TRBJ2-5; 12 bases match TRBD2. With V trimmed by 7 bases and J by 5 bases, 13 bases remained unmatched. Germline V CDR1 and CDR2: KGHDR, SFDVKD. The CDR3 runs 17 residues. The CDR3 protein is CATSWGLAGKRGETQYF. In DNA, the CDR3 is TGTGCCACCAGCTGGGGACTAGCGGGCAAAAGAGGGGAGACCCAGTACTTC.

This rearrangement joins TRBV2 to TRBJ1-3, with 7 bases identical to TRBD1. After removal of 8 bases from V and 3 bases from J, the junction contained 4 bases not matched to a gene. The germline gives CDR1 SNHLY, CDR2 FYNNEI. This CDR3 spans 13 amino acids. CDR3 in amino acids: CASGTDNGNTIYF. The DNA of the CDR3 is TGTGCCAGCGGGACAGACAATGGAAACACCATATATTTT.

The chain employs TRBV5-8 and TRBJ2-4, with D possibly matching TRBD2 (6 bases). This CDR3 is 17 amino acids long. Germline CDR1 and CDR2: SGHTS and YDEGEE. Trimming removed 10 bases at V and 1 base at J, with 24 bases between. CDR3 nucleotide sequence: TGTGCCGGCTCGGGGGTGCCTGGTTTTTCCGCCAAAAACATTCAGTACTTC. Amino acid sequence: CAGSGVPGFSAKNIQYF. Full variable domain (remainder filled in from reference TRBV5-8 and TRBJ2-4): EAGVTQSPTHLIKTRGQQATLRCSPISGHTSVYWYQQALGLGLQFLLWYDEGEERNRGNFPPRFSGRQFPNYSSELNVNALELEDSALYLCAGSGVPGFSAKNIQYFGAGTRLSVL.

In DNA, the CDR3 is TGTGCCAGTAGCACGGGACAGGGCAATCAGCCCCAGCATTTT. Translation gives CASSTGQGNQPQHF. The rearrangement links TRBV19 to TRBJ1-5, with 8 bases matching TRBD1. V lost 6 bases to trimming and J lost 2 bases; unmatched junction nucleotides: 3. CDR1 and CDR2 (germline): LNHDA, SQIVND (reference sequence). The CDR3 loop spans 14 amino acids.

The genes are TRBV2 and TRBJ1-1, with 8 bases matching TRBD1. The CDR3 totals 13 residues. The germline CDR1 and CDR2 sequences are SNHLY and FYNNEI. V lost 7 bases, J lost 11 bases, and 12 bases stayed unmatched. The CDR3 region has the DNA TGTGCCAGCACCACATTTGGATGGGACAGGGCTTTCTTT. Its translation is CASTTFGWDRAFF.

The chain couples TRBV19 to TRBJ1-1, with 9 bases identical to TRBD1. This CDR3 spans 16 amino acids. Germline V gene lookup returns CDR1 LNHDA and CDR2 SQIVND (reference sequence). With 4 bases clipped from V and 3 bases from J, the junction kept 9 bases outside the gene matches. The DNA for the CDR3 is TGTGCCAGTAGTACAACCCCGGGACAGGGCTACACTGAAGCTTTCTTT. Translation: CASSTTPGQGYTEAFF.

The chain is built from TRBV4-2 and TRBJ2-1, with TRBD2 matching over 9 bases. The trim removed 2 bases at V and 5 bases at J, leaving 4 bases unmatched. CDR3 size: 15 residues. Per the germline V gene, CDR1 is LGHNA and CDR2 is YNFKEQ. CDR3 region: CASSQKPSGDNEQFF. CDR3 bases: TGTGCCAGCAGCCAAAAGCCTAGCGGGGACAATGAGCAGTTCTTC.

V usage is TRBV18 and J usage is TRBJ2-3, with D possibly being TRBD1 (5 bases). In germline, CDR1 is KGHSH, CDR2 LQKENI. The CDR3 contains 15 residues. V shed 3 bases and J shed 0 bases, with 10 bases lying between them. CDR3 sequence: CASSPGDRSTDTQYF. CDR3 nucleotide sequence: TGTGCCAGCTCACCCGGCGACAGAAGCACAGATACGCAGTATTTT.

This chain connects TRBV7-8 to TRBJ1-2, with 7 bases that match TRBD1. Trimming took 5 bases from V and 5 from J; bases not matched to a gene: 2. The CDR3 consists of 12 residues. CDR1 and CDR2 from the germline V gene are SGHVS and FQNEAQ. CDR3 sequence: CASSRTGYGYTF. DNA of the CDR3: TGTGCCAGCAGCCGGACAGGTTATGGCTACACCTTC.

The chain has TRBV27 and TRBJ2-7, with D unresolved. Trimming cost V 11 bases and J 0 bases, with 8 bases left between them. CDR3 length: 11 amino acids. In germline, CDR1 is MNHEY, CDR2 SMNVEV (reference sequence). The chain's CDR3 is CASQTSYEQYF. In DNA, the CDR3 is TGTGCCTCACAAACCTCCTACGAGCAGTACTTC.